These 24 T cell receptor beta chains originate from one sample sequenced in a study of radiotherapy plus CTLA-4 blockade in lung cancer. Sequencing used immunoSEQ multiplex PCR; TCRdb keeps in-frame clones, though not all of them. The sample lists more than 90,000 clones, about four fifths seen once, with about 26% in the top ten. The sample in question was peripheral blood, obtained from a patient treated with radiotherapy plus ipilimumab. These receptors were collected from a human donor with non-small cell lung cancer that progressed on radiotherapy plus ipilimumab.

The V and J genes are TRBV7-8 and TRBJ2-2, with TRBD2 identical over 8 bases. The CDR3 has 16 residues. Germline CDR1 SGHVS, CDR2 FQNEAQ. Trimming cost V 4 bases and J 4 bases; bases outside gene matches: 8. CDR3 coding DNA: TGTGCCAGCAGCTCCCCGGTAGCGGGAATCACCGGGGAGCTGTTTTTT. It yields the protein CASSSPVAGITGELFF.

This chain links TRBV2 with TRBJ2-3; tentatively, D is TRBD1 or TRBD2 (5 bases each). The V and J ends lost 6 bases and 1 base respectively, with 20 bases between them. The CDR3 spans 17 residues. In germline, CDR1 is SNHLY, CDR2 FYNNEI. In DNA form, the CDR3 reads TGTGCCAGCAGGCCGATGGGGGAAGGGTCGGGCACAGATACGCAGTATTTT. It codes for CASRPMGEGSGTDTQYF.

This chain uses TRBV19 with TRBJ2-5; tentative D call: TRBD1 (5 bases). The V end lost 5 bases, the J end lost 2 bases, and 9 bases lay between the germline ends. The germline gives CDR1 LNHDA, CDR2 SQIVND (reference sequence). This CDR3 has 13 residues. The CDR3 region is CASSVTVQETQYF. DNA for the CDR3: TGTGCCAGTAGTGTGACAGTTCAAGAGACCCAGTACTTC.

The chain joins TRBV5-6 to TRBJ1-3; 7 bases line up with TRBD1. J lost 4 bases, V lost 4 bases, and 8 bases had no gene match. The CDR3 runs 15 residues. CDR1 and CDR2 from the germline V gene are SGHDT and YYEEEE. CDR3 nucleotide sequence: TGTGCCAGCAGCCCAACTGCAGGGGGAGGAAACACCATATATTTT. It encodes CASSPTAGGGNTIYF.

The chain is built from TRBV11-2 and TRBJ1-1; possible D gene TRBD1, 5 bases. This CDR3 is built from 14 residues. Germline loops: CDR1 SGHAT, CDR2 FQNNGV. V gave up 2 bases and J gave up 1 base, with 8 bases separating them. CDR3: CASSLSGGNTEAFF. CDR3 in DNA: TGTGCCAGCAGCTTAAGCGGGGGGAACACTGAAGCTTTCTTT.

For this clone: A far more abundant clone sits one base away, making this likely a read error. The chain employs TRBV7-6 and TRBJ2-7; D may be TRBD1 or TRBD2 (6 bases each). Germline loops: CDR1 SGHVS, CDR2 FNYEAQ. This CDR3 spans 17 amino acids. V was trimmed by 1 base and J by 3 bases, leaving 19 bases between them. DNA of the CDR3: TGTGCCAGCAGCTTAGAGGGGGGTTTGGGCGGGGACTACGAGCAGTACTTC. Protein sequence: CASSLEGGLGGDYEQYF.

The rearrangement uses TRBV18 and TRBJ2-7, with 8 positions matching TRBD1. With 8 bases clipped from V and 0 bases from J, the junction kept 6 bases outside the gene matches. Germline V gives CDR1 KGHSH, CDR2 LQKENI. The CDR3 is 14 amino acids. CDR3 residues: CASKDRDHSYEQYF. The DNA for the CDR3 is TGTGCCAGCAAGGACAGGGACCACTCCTACGAGCAGTACTTC. The full variable domain, rest sourced from reference TRBV18 and TRBJ2-7, is NAGVMQNPRHLVRRRGQEARLRCSPMKGHSHVYWYRQLPEEGLKFMVYLQKENIIDESGMPKERFSAEFPKEGPSILRIQQVVRGDSAAYFCASKDRDHSYEQYFGPGTRLTVT.

The chain employs TRBV5-4 and TRBJ2-1; weak D call: TRBD2 (5 bases). This CDR3 has 15 amino acids. Trimming took off 0 bases at V and 2 bases at J, with 9 bases between the two ends. Germline lookup yields CDR1 SGHNT and CDR2 YYREEE (reference sequence). The CDR3 DNA sequence: TGTGCCAGCAGCTTGGAACGGGAAGCCTACAATGAGCAGTTCTTC. It is translated as CASSLEREAYNEQFF.

The rearrangement uses TRBV7-3 and TRBJ2-5; D perhaps matches TRBD1 (5 bases). The CDR3 is made up of 13 amino acids. Germline loops: CDR1 SGHTA, CDR2 FQGTGA. The V end was cut by 2 bases, the J end by 3 bases, with 7 bases between. For the CDR3, the DNA is TGTGCCAGCAGCTTACGCAGGGAAGAGACCCAGTACTTC. It yields the protein CASSLRREETQYF.

About this clone itself: One junction end does not reproduce the germline sequence, and a read error may be involved. This sequence joins TRBV14 and TRBJ2-1; possible D gene TRBD1, 5 bases. Germline V lookup: CDR1 SGHDN, CDR2 FVKESK. CDR3 length equals 14 residues. CDR3 region: CASRAVPQGLEKFF. In nucleotides, the CDR3 is TGTGCCAGCAGGGCCGTCCCGCAGGGTCTTGAGAAGTTCTTC.

This chain connects TRBV7-9 to TRBJ2-3; 7 bases agree with TRBD1. This CDR3 comprises 15 residues. After removal of 5 bases from V and 5 bases from J, the junction contained 10 bases not matched to a gene. CDR1 is SEHNR and CDR2 is FQNEAQ in the germline V gene (reference sequence). The CDR3 region is CASSHGTAEGDTQYF. The CDR3 bases are TGTGCCAGCAGCCACGGGACAGCTGAAGGAGATACGCAGTATTTT.

This sequence joins TRBV2 and TRBJ2-3; 11 bases agree with TRBD2. CDR3 length: 15 residues. The germline V gene has CDR1 SNHLY and CDR2 FYNNEI. The V gene end was trimmed by 3 bases and the J gene end by 11 bases; junction bases not matched to a gene: 10. CDR3 amino acids: CASSDPSGRSFWQYF. The CDR3 bases are TGTGCCAGCAGTGACCCTAGCGGGAGGAGTTTTTGGCAGTATTTT.

J is TRBJ2-3 and V is TRBV21-1; the table calls TRBD1, which could not be checked here. TRBV21-1 corresponds to a pseudogene. This CDR3 comprises 17 residues. The CDR3, as DNA: TGTGCCAGCAGCTTACCATTCCGGGACAGGGTTACAGATACGCAGTATTTT. Translating gives CASSLPFRDRVTDTQYF.

The chain joins TRBV5-6 to TRBJ2-7; 8 bases map to TRBD2. CDR1 and CDR2 from the germline V gene are SGHDT and YYEEEE. This CDR3 is built from 16 residues. Trimming removed 4 bases from V and 7 bases from J; junction bases left unmatched: 16. The CDR3 loop is CASSALGSGLVFEQYV. DNA for the CDR3: TGTGCCAGCAGCGCCCTTGGATCGGGACTAGTTTTTGAGCAGTACGTC.

This clone showed up just a few times. This chain's CDR3 is CASSWTGAGTEAFF. CDR3 in DNA: TGTGCCAGCAGCTGGACAGGGGCCGGGACCGAAGCTTTCTTT. The V gene is TRBV7-2, the J gene TRBJ1-1, with 9 bases aligning to TRBD1. The CDR3 is 14 amino acids. The germline V gene encodes CDR1 SGHTA and CDR2 FQGNSA. V was pared by 4 bases and J by 8 bases, with 8 bases of the junction left unmatched.

The rearrangement uses TRBV6-6 and TRBJ1-4; D is uncertain. The CDR3 is 12 residues long. The V end was cut by 8 bases, the J end by 4 bases, with 8 bases between. Germline V gene lookup returns CDR1 MNHNY and CDR2 SVGAGI (reference sequence). The CDR3 reads CASGDSNEKLFF. CDR3 in DNA: TGTGCCAGCGGGGATAGTAATGAAAAACTGTTTTTT.

The genes are TRBV11-2 and TRBJ2-1; 7 nucleotides match TRBD2. Unmatched junction bases numbered 6, after V lost 1 base and J lost 6 bases. The germline V gene encodes CDR1 SGHAT and CDR2 FQNNGV. This CDR3 is 15 amino acids long. The CDR3 DNA is TGTGCCAGCAGCTTAGTTATTGGCGGGAGCAATGAGCAGTTCTTC. This translates into CASSLVIGGSNEQFF.

The V call is TRBV18, the J call TRBJ1-2, with 7 nucleotides matching TRBD1. The J segment lost 1 base and the V segment lost 2 bases, leaving 1 base of the junction unmatched. In germline, CDR1 is KGHSH, CDR2 LQKENI. This CDR3 has 14 residues. The CDR3 region is CASSPSGGNYGYTF. CDR3 coding DNA: TGTGCCAGCTCACCATCAGGGGGTAACTATGGCTACACCTTC.

This clone was counted only a few times. The V call is TRBV7-3, the J call TRBJ1-4; D call uncertain. Germline V lookup: CDR1 SGHTA, CDR2 FQGTGA. Trimming removed 1 base at V and 3 bases at J, with 15 bases between. The CDR3 runs 17 residues. Here the CDR3 reads CASSLSPIVTANEKLFF. The CDR3 DNA reads TGTGCCAGCAGCTTAAGCCCGATCGTTACAGCTAATGAAAAACTGTTTTTT.

The chain is built from TRBV30 and TRBJ2-3; 7 bases match TRBD2. This CDR3 is 15 amino acids long. Germline V lookup: CDR1 GTSNPN, CDR2 SVGIG (reference sequence). With 0 bases clipped from V and 3 bases from J, the junction kept 6 bases outside the gene matches. The CDR3 is CAWSVGLAETDTQYF. CDR3 coding DNA: TGTGCCTGGAGTGTCGGTCTAGCGGAGACAGATACGCAGTATTTT.

CDR3 amino acids: CASSLGRAGEGETQYF. The CDR3 DNA reads as TGCGCCAGCAGCTTAGGCCGAGCGGGAGAGGGGGAGACCCAGTACTTC. The chain recombines TRBV5-1 with TRBJ2-5; 8 bases agree with TRBD2. This CDR3 contains 16 residues. Germline V gene data show CDR1 as SGHRS and CDR2 as YFSETQ. The ends lost 2 bases at V and 5 bases at J; junction bases unmatched: 11.

CDR3 DNA: TGTGCCAGCAGCTTAATGACTACCTACGAGCAGTACTTC. Translating gives CASSLMTTYEQYF. The rearrangement links TRBV7-8 to TRBJ2-7; possibly TRBD2 for D (5 bases). The CDR3 totals 13 residues. The germline V gene has CDR1 SGHVS and CDR2 FQNEAQ. The V gene lost 2 bases and the J gene lost 2 bases, with 7 bases spanning the gap.

In regard to this clone: An end of the junction does not agree with germline; a read error may underlie this. The genes are TRBV19 and TRBJ2-4; 9 nucleotides agree with TRBD2. CDR1 and CDR2 (germline): LNHDA, SQIVND (reference sequence). The CDR3 loop spans 16 amino acids. The CDR3 here is CASRIAGDSFKNIQYF. CDR3 nucleotides: TGTGCCAGTAGGATAGCGGGGGACTCTTTCAAAAACATTCAGTACTTC.

The J gene is TRBJ1-5, the V gene TRBV7-2; D may be TRBD1 (6 bases). Germline assignment: CDR1 SGHTA and CDR2 FQGNSA. The CDR3 is made up of 16 amino acids. V lost 5 bases to trimming and J lost 0 bases, with 14 bases between them. The CDR3 sequence: CASSGGAGNSNQPQHF. CDR3 nucleotide sequence: TGTGCCAGCAGCGGGGGGGCAGGGAATAGCAATCAGCCCCAGCATTTT.